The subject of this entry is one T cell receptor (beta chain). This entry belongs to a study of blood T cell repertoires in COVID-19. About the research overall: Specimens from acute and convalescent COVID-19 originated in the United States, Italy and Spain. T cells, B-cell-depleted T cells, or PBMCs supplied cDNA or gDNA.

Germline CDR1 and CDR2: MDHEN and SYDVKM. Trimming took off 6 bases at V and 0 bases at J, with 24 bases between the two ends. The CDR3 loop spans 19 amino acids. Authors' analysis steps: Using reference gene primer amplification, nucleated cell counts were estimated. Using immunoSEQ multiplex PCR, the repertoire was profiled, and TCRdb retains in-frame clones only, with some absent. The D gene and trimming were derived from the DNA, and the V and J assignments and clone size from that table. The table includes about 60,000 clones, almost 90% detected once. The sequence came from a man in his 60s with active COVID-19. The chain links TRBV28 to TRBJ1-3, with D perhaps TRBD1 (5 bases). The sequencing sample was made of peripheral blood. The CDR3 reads CASSPGREGFFISGNTIYF. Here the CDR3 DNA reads TGTGCCAGCAGCCCCGGCAGGGAGGGCTTTTTTATCTCTGGAAACACCATATATTTT. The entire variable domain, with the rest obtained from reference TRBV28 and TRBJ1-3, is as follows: DVKVTQSSRYLVKRTGEKVFLECVQDMDHENMFWYRQDPGLGLRLIYFSYDVKMKEKGDIPEGYSVSREKKERFSLILESASTNQTSMYLCASSPGREGFFISGNTIYFGEGSWLTVV.